Sequencing of this T cell receptor (beta chain) was carried out in a study of response to subunit inactivated influenza vaccine. Study results and caveats: The authors proposed limited new T cell recruitment per seasonal influenza vaccination.

One entry per CDR3 protein results from TCRdb running MiXCR on the RT-PCR reads. The sample includes hundreds of thousands of distinct CDR3 sequences, more than 15% seen only once; the top ten take roughly 3%. This clonotype has ten or more counts. Its antigen is unknown. The CDR3 has 15 amino acids. Germline V gives CDR1 SGDLS, CDR2 YYNGEE. V shed 0 bases and J shed 6 bases, with 15 bases lying between them. This sequence originates from a man between 50 and 69 years old who received an inactivated influenza vaccine. The specimen comprised CD4+ T cells sorted from PBMCs, sampled around 2 years after vaccination. This chain joins TRBV9 and TRBJ1-2; D is ambiguous. CDR3 protein: CASSVAPGVGHGYTF. The CDR3 bases are TGTGCCAGCAGCGTAGCTCCTGGGGTCGGGCATGGCTACACCTTC. Full variable domain (outside the CDR3, taken from reference TRBV9 and TRBJ1-2): DSGVTQTPKHLITATGQRVTLRCSPRSGDLSVYWYQQSLDQGLQFLIQYYNGEERAKGNILERFSAQQFPDLHSELNLSSLELGDSALYFCASSVAPGVGHGYTFGSGTRLTVV.